These 22 T cell receptor beta chains share one sample of origin, sequenced in a study of blood T cell repertoires in COVID-19. Generated by immunoSEQ multiplex PCR, the TCRdb table keeps only in-frame clones and is missing some. The table has approximately 78,000 clones, approximately 91% seen once; the top ten hold approximately 2.4%. Sequencing input: peripheral blood. The source of these receptors is a man aged 45-65 years with COVID-19, enrolled during active disease.

V and J are TRBV19 and TRBJ1-5, with TRBD1 identical over 7 bases. CDR3 length: 13 amino acids. Germline V lookup: CDR1 LNHDA, CDR2 SQIVND (reference sequence). Germline trimming cut 10 bases from V and 2 bases from J; bases unmatched to any gene: 5. The CDR3 is CATNDRGNQPQHF. The CDR3 DNA is TGTGCCACTAATGACAGGGGCAATCAGCCCCAGCATTTT.

The chain couples TRBV2 to TRBJ1-5, with TRBD1 as a possible D gene (6 bases). CDR1 SNHLY and CDR2 FYNNEI come from the germline V gene. The CDR3 loop spans 15 amino acids. V was pared by 6 bases and J by 5 bases, with 17 bases between. CDR3 DNA sequence: TGTGCCAGCAGCCTACAGGGACCCACCGATCAGCCCCAGCATTTT. Amino acid sequence: CASSLQGPTDQPQHF.

V and J are TRBV6-4 and TRBJ2-1; D is undetermined. V lost 4 bases and J 5 bases, leaving 15 bases between the germline ends. The CDR3 length is 15 residues. Per the germline V gene, CDR1 is MRHNA and CDR2 is SNTAGT. CDR3 sequence reads: CASSVEDLENNEQFF. DNA for the CDR3: TGTGCCAGCAGTGTCGAGGATCTGGAGAACAATGAGCAGTTCTTC.

V gene TRBV2 combines with J gene TRBJ1-4; 8 nucleotides align to TRBD1. This CDR3 has 13 residues. V was clipped by 6 bases and J by 8 bases; unmatched bases: 5. CDR1 and CDR2 from the germline V gene are SNHLY and FYNNEI. The chain's CDR3 is CASRGTGSEKLFF. CDR3 nucleotide sequence: TGTGCCAGCAGAGGGACAGGTTCGGAAAAACTGTTTTTT.

The chain uses TRBV6-1 and TRBJ1-1, with unresolved D. V was pared by 2 bases and J by 1 base, with 5 bases between. This CDR3 region has 13 residues. CDR1 and CDR2 from the germline V gene are MNHNS and SASEGT. The CDR3 sequence: CASSEIANTEAFF. The CDR3 coding sequence is TGTGCCAGCAGTGAAATAGCGAACACTGAAGCTTTCTTT.

This chain links TRBV28 with TRBJ1-6; no clear D gene. Trimming stripped 3 bases from V and 13 bases from J, with 10 bases between. CDR1 MDHEN and CDR2 SYDVKM come from the germline V gene. This CDR3 comprises 12 residues. The CDR3, as DNA: TGTGCCAGCAGTTTCTTCGGGAGTCCCCTCCACTTT. As protein: CASSFFGSPLHF.

The rearrangement links TRBV28 to TRBJ2-5, with TRBD2 matching 10 bases. The CDR3 sequence is 16 residues long. The germline CDR1 and CDR2 sequences are MDHEN and SYDVKM. Losses at the gene ends were 5 bases for V and 5 bases for J; bases not matched to a gene: 11. This CDR3 is CASSIQAGGPQETQYF. The CDR3 DNA is TGTGCCAGCAGTATACAAGCGGGAGGGCCTCAGGAGACCCAGTACTTC. The complete variable domain, with remaining parts taken from reference TRBV28 and TRBJ2-5, reads DVKVTQSSRYLVKRTGEKVFLECVQDMDHENMFWYRQDPGLGLRLIYFSYDVKMKEKGDIPEGYSVSREKKERFSLILESASTNQTSMYLCASSIQAGGPQETQYFGPGTRLLVL.

This rearrangement joins TRBV20-1 to TRBJ2-7, with 7 bases that match TRBD2. CDR1 is DFQATT and CDR2 is SNEGSKA in the germline V gene (reference sequence). The CDR3 is made up of 14 amino acids. V was pared by 3 bases and J by 3 bases, with 8 bases of the junction left unmatched. In DNA, the CDR3 is TGCAGTGCTAGTCGGGAGGATCCCAGCTACGAGCAGTACTTC. Amino acids: CSASREDPSYEQYF.

The rearrangement joins TRBV19 to TRBJ1-4; D uncertain. The CDR3 has 15 residues. Trimming shortened V by 6 bases and J by 0 bases, and 11 bases separated the two germline ends. Germline V gene lookup returns CDR1 LNHDA and CDR2 SQIVND (reference sequence). CDR3 DNA sequence: TGTGCCAGTAGCCCCTCGGGTGCAACTAATGAAAAACTGTTTTTT. Protein: CASSPSGATNEKLFF.

This sequence joins TRBV7-2 and TRBJ2-5, with D possibly TRBD2 on 5 matching bases. V dropped 5 bases and J dropped 5 bases, with 12 bases sitting between them. This CDR3 is built from 13 residues. Germline V gene data show CDR1 as SGHTA and CDR2 as FQGNSA. The CDR3 spells CASSGRRGETQYF. The CDR3 bases are TGTGCCAGCAGCGGCCGTCGAGGGGAGACCCAGTACTTC.

The chain carries TRBV29-1 and TRBJ1-2; 7 bases fit TRBD1. The V and J ends lost 5 bases and 5 bases, in that order; junction bases with no gene match: 8. The germline gives CDR1 SQVTM, CDR2 ANQGSEA. This CDR3 is 13 amino acids long. CDR3 bases: TGCAGCGTTTCTCAGGGACAGCAATATGGCTACACCTTC. It yields the protein CSVSQGQQYGYTF.

A remark on this clone: The same CDR3 is also encoded by other DNA sequences in this sample. The chain recombines TRBV5-1 with TRBJ2-5; 8 bases agree with TRBD2. Germline V CDR1 and CDR2: SGHRS, YFSETQ. There are 14 residues in the CDR3. Trimming took 0 bases from V and 4 from J; bases not matched to a gene: 2. The CDR3 here is CASSLGLAGETQYF. CDR3 DNA sequence: TGCGCCAGCAGCTTGGGGCTAGCGGGAGAGACCCAGTACTTC.

This rearrangement joins TRBV7-3 to TRBJ2-3, with 8 bases that match TRBD2. This CDR3 has 15 residues. V lost 2 bases to trimming and J lost 2 bases; unmatched junction nucleotides: 3. Germline lookup yields CDR1 SGHTA and CDR2 FQGTGA. CDR3 protein: CASSLLAGHTDTQYF. The CDR3 region has the DNA TGTGCCAGCAGCTTACTAGCGGGTCACACAGATACGCAGTATTTT.

This rearrangement joins TRBV3-1 (or the pseudogene TRBV3-2) to TRBJ1-2; 7 nucleotides agree with TRBD1. V shed 5 bases and J 4 bases; nucleotides not matched to a gene: 7. From germline, CDR1 is LGHDT and CDR2 YNNKEL (reference sequence). The CDR3 runs to 14 residues. CDR3 residues: CASSSGTASYGYTF. CDR3 nucleotide sequence: TGTGCCAGCAGCTCCGGGACAGCAAGCTATGGCTACACCTTC.

This rearrangement joins TRBV5-6 to TRBJ2-7; 9 bases are shared with TRBD1. With V trimmed by 3 bases and J by 5 bases, 6 bases remained unmatched. Per germline, CDR1 SGHDT and CDR2 YYEEEE. This CDR3 is 14 amino acids long. This CDR3 is CASSYGTGSHEQYF. CDR3 DNA: TGTGCCAGCAGCTACGGGACAGGGTCCCACGAGCAGTACTTC.

This clone was seen once. The V gene is TRBV28, the J gene TRBJ2-7, with 9 bases identical to TRBD1. The J segment lost 7 bases and the V segment lost 10 bases, leaving 11 bases of the junction unmatched. The CDR3 contains 13 residues. Germline V gives CDR1 MDHEN, CDR2 SYDVKM. This chain's CDR3 is CATQGAKALEQYF. The CDR3 region has the DNA TGTGCCACACAGGGGGCGAAGGCCCTAGAGCAGTACTTC.

V is TRBV19 and J is TRBJ1-5, with 9 bases that match TRBD1. Looked up from germline, CDR1 is LNHDA and CDR2 is SQIVND (reference sequence). V lost 0 bases and J lost 7; bases outside the gene matches: 7. CDR3 size: 16 residues. The chain's CDR3 is CASSIEGQGRWQPQHF. The CDR3 coding sequence is TGTGCCAGTAGTATAGAAGGACAGGGGAGATGGCAGCCCCAGCATTTT.

The rearrangement links TRBV7-9 to TRBJ2-3; perhaps TRBD1 as D (5 bases). The germline CDR1 and CDR2 sequences are SEHNR and FQNEAQ (reference sequence). CDR3 size: 12 residues. V was trimmed by 6 bases and J by 3 bases, leaving 7 bases between them. CDR3 region: CASSPGTDTQYF. CDR3 in DNA: TGTGCCAGCAGTCCAGGGACAGATACGCAGTATTTT.

J is TRBJ2-2 and V is TRBV13; D gene ambiguous. CDR1 is PRHDT, CDR2 FYEKMQ, per germline (reference sequence). Trimming stripped 5 bases from V and 6 bases from J, with 10 bases between. CDR3 length: 13 amino acids. The CDR3 region is CASSAGFPGELFF. CDR3 nucleotides: TGTGCCAGCAGCGCCGGGTTTCCCGGGGAGCTGTTTTTT.

J is TRBJ1-5 and V is TRBV3-1 (or the pseudogene TRBV3-2), with a weak D call TRBD1 (5 bases). Germline V gives CDR1 LGHDT, CDR2 YNNKEL (reference sequence). The germline V and J ends were trimmed by 1 base and 5 bases, with 9 bases remaining between them. CDR3 length: 14 residues. The CDR3 nucleotides read TGTGCCAGCAGCCAAGCAGGCAGGGATCAGCCCCAGCATTTT. As protein: CASSQAGRDQPQHF.

This chain uses TRBV5-1 with TRBJ2-2; D call uncertain. The germline gives CDR1 SGHRS, CDR2 YFSETQ. Trimming took off 1 base at V and 4 bases at J, with 8 bases between the two ends. The CDR3 length is 14 residues. The CDR3 nucleotides are TGCGCCAGCAGCTTGAGAACGAGCACCGGGGAGCTGTTTTTT. Its protein is CASSLRTSTGELFF.

The rearrangement links TRBV3-1 (or the pseudogene TRBV3-2) to TRBJ2-7, with D perhaps matching TRBD1 (6 bases). CDR3 size: 13 residues. Germline-derived CDR1 and CDR2 are LGHDT and YNNKEL (reference sequence). The V and J ends lost 2 bases and 5 bases respectively, with 10 bases between them. DNA of the CDR3: TGTGCCAGCAGCCAACAGGGGTTCAACGAGCAGTACTTC. Translating gives CASSQQGFNEQYF.